The entry below describes one T cell receptor (beta chain). This clone was seen only once. Its antigen is unknown. Base-call qualities are not available, and no considerably larger clone is one nucleotide away. The CDR3 regions of human TCRbeta chains were analyzed by immunosequencing. Turning to the authors' computational methods: Repertoire TCRs were checked for matches against a reference library of SARS-CoV-2-specific TCRs that had been generated using the MIRA antigen-specificity platform. Breadth was defined as the fraction of unique TCRs that were SARS-CoV-2-associated, and depth was defined as the fraction of total T cells that were SARS-CoV-2-associated. Using the MIRA data, every spike-specific TCR was mapped to the spike region that the TCR reacted to and assigned to either a CD4 or a CD8 class. Log10-transformed breadth and depth values were compared by one-way ANOVA with Sidak's multiple comparisons tests. Imported from immuneACCESS, the table was reduced by TCRdb to in-frame sequences with V and J called. These copies leave out some clones; in studies compared against another copy, an unresolved V gene accounts for under half, and the cause of the remainder is not known. V, J and clone size derive from that table, while D and trimming were established from the DNA sequence. A total of just over 150,000 clones appear in this sample, approximately 91% of them only once. The ten largest clonotypes hold approximately 1.6% of the sample.

The data were taken from a study of T cell responses to AZD1222 COVID-19 vaccine (dated by TCRdb to about 2021). For the wider study: TCR sequencing covered fewer than 250 trial participants: 200 to 220 given two doses of AZD1222 and around 25 given two doses of MenACWY control vaccine. Enrollment into the trials was organized by age into subgroups of 18-55, 56-69 and 70-plus years, and those subgroups contained around 150, 28 and 57 TCR-sequenced participants, respectively. General findings and caveats noted by the study authors: Reportedly, almost half of the unique spike-specific TCRs recognized epitopes lying outside the regions that are mutated in the B.1.351 and B.1.1.7 variants. Only five to seven AZD1222 recipients were SARS-CoV-2 seropositive at baseline, limiting conclusions about previously exposed vaccinees. Participants were mostly white British, with more females than males. The authors suggested clonal diversity may have been underestimated. Vaccine-associated CD4 TCRs spanned the whole spike protein, with dominant responses in regions 160-218 and 743-854. Because no day 14 peak-response samples were available, the repertoires could be characterized only after the peak T cell response. After two AZD1222 doses, both the breadth and the depth of spike-specific TCRs were significantly higher than at day 0 and than in MenACWY recipients. In the small 56-69-year group, the increase in depth fell short of significance, most likely because of low power.

The time point tag for this specimen amounts to: about 28 days (+/-7) after the second vaccine dose. AZD1222 recipients given second doses at about 4 weeks or at about 12 weeks were pooled, since spike-specific TCR depth and breadth were not found to differ between the two schedules. The vaccinee samples were drawn from two UK trials, COV001 and COV002, one of which was a single-blind randomized controlled phase 2/3 trial testing AZD1222 (ChAdOx1 nCoV-19) in healthy adults. For TCRbeta chain sequencing, PBMC samples from trial participants were taken at day 0 and at day 28 after the second dose. The sequence was obtained from an adult who received the AZD1222 COVID-19 vaccine. The sequences come from peripheral blood, collected 28 days after the second AZD1222 dose.

For the CDR3, the sequence is CASSYREGLTGNTIYF. DNA sequence: TGTGCCAGCAGTTACAGGGAGGGCCTAACTGGAAACACCATATATTTT. The chain is made from TRBV6-5 and TRBJ1-3; no D gene call is confident. Reading the germline V gene gives CDR1 MNHEY and CDR2 SVGAGI. Between the V and J ends, shortened by 2 bases and 2 bases respectively, the junction contains 13 bases. From its cysteine to its phenylalanine, the CDR3 spans 16 amino acids. CDR3 DNA only is kept here, 48 bases in frame from base 1.